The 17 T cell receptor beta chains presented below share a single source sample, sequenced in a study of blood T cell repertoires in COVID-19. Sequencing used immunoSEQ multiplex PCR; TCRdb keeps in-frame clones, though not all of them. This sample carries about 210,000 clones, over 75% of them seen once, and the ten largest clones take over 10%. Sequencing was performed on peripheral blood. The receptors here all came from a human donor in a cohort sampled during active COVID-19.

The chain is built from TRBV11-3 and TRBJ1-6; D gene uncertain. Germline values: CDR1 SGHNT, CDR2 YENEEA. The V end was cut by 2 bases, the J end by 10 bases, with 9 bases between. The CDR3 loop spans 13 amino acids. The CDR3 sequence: CASSLTPGSPLHF. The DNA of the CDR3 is TGTGCCAGCAGCTTAACCCCCGGGTCACCCCTCCACTTT.

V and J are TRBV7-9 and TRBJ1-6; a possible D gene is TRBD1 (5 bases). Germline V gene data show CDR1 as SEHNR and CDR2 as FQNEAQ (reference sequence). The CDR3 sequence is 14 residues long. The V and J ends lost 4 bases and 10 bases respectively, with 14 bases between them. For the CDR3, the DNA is TGTGCCAGCAGCTCGGCAGGGAGGATATCACCCCTCCACTTT. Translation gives CASSSAGRISPLHF.

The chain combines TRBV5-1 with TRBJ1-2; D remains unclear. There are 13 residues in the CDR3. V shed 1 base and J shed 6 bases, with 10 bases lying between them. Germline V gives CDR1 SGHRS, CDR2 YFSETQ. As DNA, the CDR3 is TGCGCCAGCAGCTTGCCAGACGGGGATGGCTACACCTTC. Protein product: CASSLPDGDGYTF.

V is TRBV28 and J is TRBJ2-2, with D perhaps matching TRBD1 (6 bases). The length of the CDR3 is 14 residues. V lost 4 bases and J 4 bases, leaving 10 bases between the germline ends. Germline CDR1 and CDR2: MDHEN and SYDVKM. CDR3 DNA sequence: TGTGCCAGCAGTTCCTGGGACATCACCGGGGAGCTGTTTTTT. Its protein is CASSSWDITGELFF. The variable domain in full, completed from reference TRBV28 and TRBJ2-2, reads DVKVTQSSRYLVKRTGEKVFLECVQDMDHENMFWYRQDPGLGLRLIYFSYDVKMKEKGDIPEGYSVSREKKERFSLILESASTNQTSMYLCASSSWDITGELFFGEGSRLTVL.

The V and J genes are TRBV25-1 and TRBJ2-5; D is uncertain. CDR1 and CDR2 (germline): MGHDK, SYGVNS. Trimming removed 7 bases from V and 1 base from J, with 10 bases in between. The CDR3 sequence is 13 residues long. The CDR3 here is CASTVSTQETQYF. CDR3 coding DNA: TGTGCCAGCACGGTGTCTACCCAAGAGACCCAGTACTTC.

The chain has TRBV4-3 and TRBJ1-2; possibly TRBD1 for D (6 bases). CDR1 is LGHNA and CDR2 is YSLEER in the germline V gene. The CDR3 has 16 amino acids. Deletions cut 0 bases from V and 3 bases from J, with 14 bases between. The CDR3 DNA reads TGCGCCAGCAGCCAAGATCTTGCTCGGACAGACTATGGCTACACCTTC. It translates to CASSQDLARTDYGYTF.

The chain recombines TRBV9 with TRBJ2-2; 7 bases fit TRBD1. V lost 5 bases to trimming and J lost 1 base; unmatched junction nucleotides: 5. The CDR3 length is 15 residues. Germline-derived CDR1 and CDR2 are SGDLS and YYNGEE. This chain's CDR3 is CASREGGGNTGELFF. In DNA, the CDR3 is TGTGCCAGCAGAGAAGGGGGCGGGAACACCGGGGAGCTGTTTTTT.

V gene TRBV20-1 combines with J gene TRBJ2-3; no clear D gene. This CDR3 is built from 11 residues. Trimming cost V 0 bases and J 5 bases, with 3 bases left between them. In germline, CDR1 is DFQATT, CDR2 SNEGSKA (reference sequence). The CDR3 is CSARDRDTQYF. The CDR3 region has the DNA TGCAGTGCTAGAGATCGAGATACGCAGTATTTT.

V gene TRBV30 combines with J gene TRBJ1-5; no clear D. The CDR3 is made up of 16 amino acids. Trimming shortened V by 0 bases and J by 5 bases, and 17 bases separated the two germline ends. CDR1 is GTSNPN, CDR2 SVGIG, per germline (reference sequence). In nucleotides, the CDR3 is TGTGCCTGGAGTGTACGGAGAGCAGTTCGCGATCAGCCCCAGCATTTT. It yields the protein CAWSVRRAVRDQPQHF.

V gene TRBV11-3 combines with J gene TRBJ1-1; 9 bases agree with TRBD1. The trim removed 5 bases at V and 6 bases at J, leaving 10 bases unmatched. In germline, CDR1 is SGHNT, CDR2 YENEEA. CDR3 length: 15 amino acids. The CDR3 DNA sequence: TGTGCCAGCAGCGCGGTCGGACAGGGGAGCGCTGAAGCTTTCTTT. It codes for CASSAVGQGSAEAFF.

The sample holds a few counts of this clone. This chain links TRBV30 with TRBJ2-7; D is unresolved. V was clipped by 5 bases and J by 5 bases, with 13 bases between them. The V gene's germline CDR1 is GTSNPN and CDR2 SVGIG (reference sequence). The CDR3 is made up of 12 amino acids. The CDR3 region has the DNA TGTGCCTGGGGACGTACGGTGGACGAGCAGTACTTC. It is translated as CAWGRTVDEQYF.

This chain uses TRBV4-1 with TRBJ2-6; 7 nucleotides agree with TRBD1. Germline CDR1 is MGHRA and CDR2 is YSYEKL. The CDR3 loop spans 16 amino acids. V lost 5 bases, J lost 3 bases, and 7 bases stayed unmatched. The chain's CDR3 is CASSVDRRHGANVLTF. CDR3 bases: TGCGCCAGCAGCGTGGACAGGCGCCATGGGGCCAACGTCCTGACTTTC.

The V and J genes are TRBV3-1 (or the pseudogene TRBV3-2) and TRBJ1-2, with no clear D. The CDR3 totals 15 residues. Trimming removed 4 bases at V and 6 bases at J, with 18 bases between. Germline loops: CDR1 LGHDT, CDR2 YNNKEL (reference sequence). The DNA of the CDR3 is TGTGCCAGCAGCCCATACACCCCTCCAGTAAATGGCTACACCTTC. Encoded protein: CASSPYTPPVNGYTF.

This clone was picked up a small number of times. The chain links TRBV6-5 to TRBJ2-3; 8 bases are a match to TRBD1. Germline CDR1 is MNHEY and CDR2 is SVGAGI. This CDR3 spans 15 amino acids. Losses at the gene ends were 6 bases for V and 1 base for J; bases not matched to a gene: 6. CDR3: CASSVDRGGTDTQYF. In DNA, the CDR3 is TGTGCCAGCAGCGTCGACAGGGGTGGCACAGATACGCAGTATTTT.

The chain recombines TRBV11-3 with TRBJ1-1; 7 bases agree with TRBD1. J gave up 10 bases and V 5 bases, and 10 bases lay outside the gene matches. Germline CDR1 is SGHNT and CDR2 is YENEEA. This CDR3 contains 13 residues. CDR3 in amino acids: CASSAITGAGAFF. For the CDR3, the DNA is TGTGCCAGCAGCGCTATAACAGGGGCCGGAGCTTTCTTT.

For the CDR3, the DNA is TGCGCCAGCAGCTACAGCCGCACAGATACGCAGTATTTT. Protein: CASSYSRTDTQYF. The chain uses TRBV5-1 and TRBJ2-3; D is unclear. The CDR3 length is 13 residues. Germline V CDR1 and CDR2: SGHRS, YFSETQ. V dropped 3 bases and J dropped 1 base, with 6 bases sitting between them.

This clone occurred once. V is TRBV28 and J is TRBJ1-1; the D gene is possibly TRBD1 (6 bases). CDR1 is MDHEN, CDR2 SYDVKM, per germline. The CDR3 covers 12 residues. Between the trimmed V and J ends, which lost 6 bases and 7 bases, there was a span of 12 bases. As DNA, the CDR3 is TGTGCCAGCAGCCGGGGGGGCTTTGAAGCTTTCTTT. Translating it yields CASSRGGFEAFF.